The present T cell receptor (beta chain) was sequenced within a study of PD-L1 blockade in urothelial cancer. Study in general: Patients started atezolizumab around 2014, 1,200 mg intravenously every 3 weeks.

This CDR3 is built from 16 residues. Germline V gives CDR1 MNHNS, CDR2 SASEGT. Trimming took off 0 bases at V and 7 bases at J, with 18 bases between the two ends. The table came from immunoSEQ multiplex PCR; TCRdb's copy has only in-frame clones and leaves some out. This repertoire shows 90,000 to 120,000 clones, approximately 85% found once; its top ten account for 2.4%. Urothelial carcinoma affected the patients, and it was locally advanced or metastatic. Sequences were derived from PBMCs, sampled around atezolizumab (anti-PD-L1) treatment. The TCR originated in a man in his fifties or sixties with urothelial cancer. V gene TRBV6-1 combines with J gene TRBJ2-5; perhaps TRBD1 as D (5 bases). The CDR3 bases are TGTGCCAGCAGTGAAGCGCAGGTCAGGGTCGATGCGACCCAGTACTTC. This codes for CASSEAQVRVDATQYF.